This is a list of T cell receptor beta chains from one sample in a study of shared clonotypes between healthy human individuals. Measured with immunoSEQ multiplex PCR; TCRdb has only the in-frame clones, and not every one. The top ten clones hold 0.85% to 1.2% of a sample with some 2 million clones, roughly 95% of them seen once. Sequencing input: naive CD8+ T cells sorted from blood. Every receptor here comes from a young man in good health. The CDR3 runs from the conserved cysteine through the conserved F or W.

v_gene,CDR3aa
TRBV15,CATSRVRSLGQDEQFF
TRBV30,CAWGQGGETQYF
TRBV4-3,CASSQGGRAASANTDTQYF
TRBV7-9,CASSSDREGETQYF
TRBV5-6,CASSLAGWGDTEAFF
TRBV7-9,CASTPGGEADEAGYTF
TRBV5-6,CASSFGTGGVKVGELFF
TRBV4-1,CASSDRGDFGYTF
TRBV2,CASRDRDANYGYTF
TRBV13,CASSETNAYEQYF
TRBV30,CAWSYWDRGYEQYF
TRBV7-9,CASSFDETQYF
TRBV13,CASSPPGGQGRDYEQYF
TRBV5-6,CASSPPTGVYGYTF
TRBV11-2,CASSSLGETQYF
TRBV11-2,CASSYGGASYEQYF
TRBV27,CASSMGQGVTGELFF
TRBV7-9,CASSFDSHNQPQHF
TRBV6-1,CASSEVTGPNEQFF
TRBV5-4,CASSFQGGLNTEAFF
TRBV5-4,CASSFLQYNSPLHF
TRBV5-6,CASSSSGPNQPQHF
TRBV5-1,CASSLAPGAGPGANVLTF
TRBV13,CASNPPGGNTEAFF
TRBV11-2,CASSLSGVSSYNEQFF
TRBV29-1,CSVEEGTGTYEQYF